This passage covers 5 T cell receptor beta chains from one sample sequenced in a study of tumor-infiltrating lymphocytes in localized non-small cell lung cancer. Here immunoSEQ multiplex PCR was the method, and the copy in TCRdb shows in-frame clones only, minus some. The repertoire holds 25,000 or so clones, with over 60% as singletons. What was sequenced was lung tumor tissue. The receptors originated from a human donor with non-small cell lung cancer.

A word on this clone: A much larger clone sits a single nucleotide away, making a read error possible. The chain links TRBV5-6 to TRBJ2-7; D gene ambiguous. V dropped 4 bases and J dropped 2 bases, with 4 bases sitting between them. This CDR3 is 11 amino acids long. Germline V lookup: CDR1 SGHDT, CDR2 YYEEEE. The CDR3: CASSATYEQYF. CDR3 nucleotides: TGTGCCAGCAGCGCCACCTACGAGCAGTACTTC.

DNA of the CDR3: TGTGCCAGCAGACCCAGCCTAGCGGGGGAGAATGAGCAGTTCTTC. Protein sequence: CASRPSLAGENEQFF. The chain joins TRBV9 to TRBJ2-1; 10 bases fit TRBD2. The CDR3 covers 15 residues. V shed 5 bases and J 7 bases; nucleotides not matched to a gene: 9. Germline assignment: CDR1 SGDLS and CDR2 YYNGEE.

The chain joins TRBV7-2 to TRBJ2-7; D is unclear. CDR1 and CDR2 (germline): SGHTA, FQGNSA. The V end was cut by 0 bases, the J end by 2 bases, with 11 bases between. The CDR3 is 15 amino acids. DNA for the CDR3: TGTGCCAGCAGCTTAGCACCCCTACCCACCTACGAGCAGTACTTC. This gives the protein CASSLAPLPTYEQYF.

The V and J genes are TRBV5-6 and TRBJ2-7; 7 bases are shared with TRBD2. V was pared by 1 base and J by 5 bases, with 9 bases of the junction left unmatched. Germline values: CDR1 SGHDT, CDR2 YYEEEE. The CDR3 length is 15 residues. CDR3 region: CASSLYQAGKHEQYF. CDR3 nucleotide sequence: TGTGCCAGCAGCTTGTATCAAGCGGGGAAACACGAGCAGTACTTC.

CDR3: CASRTSDRESNSPLHF. In nucleotides, the CDR3 is TGTGCCAGCAGAACCTCGGACAGGGAATCGAATTCACCCCTCCACTTT. V and J are TRBV7-2 and TRBJ1-6, with 8 bases that match TRBD1. V lost 6 bases to trimming and J lost 7 bases; unmatched junction nucleotides: 11. The CDR3 has 16 amino acids. Germline V gene sequence: CDR1 SGHTA, CDR2 FQGNSA.